This TCR beta chain was identified in a study of T-cell reconstitution after alpha-beta-depleted transplantation in children. V lost 4 bases and J lost 3; bases outside the gene matches: 8. CDR3 length equals 16 residues. Unique molecular identifiers featured in how the TCRbeta library was prepared. TCRdb redid the calling of the PCR reads with MiXCR, one entry per CDR3 protein. This sample carries almost 500,000 distinct CDR3 sequences, under 15% of them seen once, and the ten largest clones take about 6%. The chain uses TRBV12-3 or TRBV12-4 and TRBJ2-7; the match to TRBD2 covers 11 bases. The specimen was PBMCs from the stem cell graft donor, collected from the stem cell graft. This TCR was sampled from a human donor who donated a stem cell graft to a child with combined immunodeficiency. The CDR3 nucleotides are TGTGCCAGCAGTTCTAGCGGGAGGCTTTCCTTCTACGAGCAGTACTTC. It is translated as CASSSSGRLSFYEQYF.